This passage covers 15 T cell receptor beta chains from one sample sequenced in a study of cytomegalovirus exposure and HLA in healthy donors. Researchers ran the PCR with 60 Vbeta and 13 Jbeta primers. Method: immunoSEQ multiplex PCR; TCRdb's copy keeps in-frame clones and lacks some. Among around 170,000 clones listed, around 80% were seen once. Sequenced material: PBMCs. The receptors originated from a male donor in good health and CMV-seronegative.

With regard to this clone: An end of the junction does not agree with germline; a read error may underlie this. The chain has TRBV7-9 and TRBJ1-2; 9 nucleotides agree with TRBD1. This CDR3 spans 12 amino acids. Germline V gene data show CDR1 as SEHNR and CDR2 as FQNEAQ (reference sequence). The CDR3 loop is CSSSRTGDGYTF. CDR3 in DNA: TGTTCCAGCAGCCGGACAGGGGATGGCTACACCTTC. The variable domain in full, completed from reference TRBV7-9 and TRBJ1-2, reads DTGVSQNPRHKITKRGQNVTFRCDPISEHNRLYWYRQTLGQGPEFLTYFQNEAQLEKSRLLSDRFSAERPKGSFSTLEIQRTEQGDSAMYLCSSSRTGDGYTFGSGTRLTVV.

CDR3 bases: TGTGCCAGTAGTATTGAGGTGTCCACTGAAGCTTTCTTT. As protein: CASSIEVSTEAFF. The chain carries TRBV19 and TRBJ1-1; no reliable D call. Germline CDR1 LNHDA, CDR2 SQIVND (reference sequence). The length of the CDR3 is 13 residues. Trimming stripped 3 bases from V and 4 bases from J, with 9 bases between. Supplemented by reference TRBV19 and TRBJ1-1, the full variable domain reads DGGITQSPKYLFRKEGQNVTLSCEQNLNHDAMYWYRQDPGQGLRLIYYSQIVNDFQKGDIAEGYSVSREKKESFPLTVTSAQKNPTAFYLCASSIEVSTEAFFGQGTRLTVV.

V and J are TRBV6-5 and TRBJ1-4; 7 bases line up with TRBD1. The CDR3 sequence is 14 residues long. The V segment lost 5 bases and the J segment 2 bases; nucleotides outside the gene matches: 2. From germline, CDR1 is MNHEY and CDR2 SVGAGI. CDR3 protein: CASSKGATNEKLFF. CDR3 coding DNA: TGTGCCAGCAGTAAGGGGGCCACTAATGAAAAACTGTTTTTT.

CDR3 DNA: TGTGCCAGCAGCTCTCGGACAGGGGGCACCGGGGAGCTGTTTTTT. Its protein product is CASSSRTGGTGELFF. The chain carries TRBV11-1 and TRBJ2-2, with TRBD1 matching over 10 bases. V shed 4 bases, J shed 4 bases, and the junction held 3 bases outside the gene matches. CDR1 SGHAT and CDR2 FQDESV come from the germline V gene (reference sequence). This CDR3 contains 15 residues.

The J gene is TRBJ2-5, the V gene TRBV6-1, with D possibly matching TRBD1 (5 bases). Germline V gives CDR1 MNHNS, CDR2 SASEGT. CDR3 length: 15 residues. V was cut by 6 bases and J by 5 bases, with 19 bases left in between. The CDR3 loop reads CASRHTEGAGETQYF. The CDR3 DNA is TGTGCCAGCAGACATACGGAAGGGGCTGGGGAGACCCAGTACTTC.

The chain has TRBV27 and TRBJ2-7; 8 bases line up with TRBD1. CDR3 length equals 14 residues. CDR1 and CDR2 from the germline V gene are MNHEY and SMNVEV (reference sequence). V lost 4 bases to trimming and J lost 5 bases; unmatched junction nucleotides: 7. The CDR3 here is CASSSLDRGHEQYF. The DNA of the CDR3 is TGTGCCAGCAGTTCTTTAGACAGGGGCCACGAGCAGTACTTC.

This chain joins TRBV28 and TRBJ2-3; TRBD2 agrees at 10 bases. The V segment lost 3 bases and the J segment 2 bases; nucleotides outside the gene matches: 5. The germline gives CDR1 MDHEN, CDR2 SYDVKM. CDR3 length: 16 amino acids. CDR3 region: CASSFRSGRSTDTQYF. CDR3 bases: TGTGCCAGCAGTTTTCGTAGCGGGAGGTCCACAGATACGCAGTATTTT.

The chain links TRBV6-6 to TRBJ2-2; maybe TRBD1 (5 bases). From germline, CDR1 is MNHNY and CDR2 SVGAGI (reference sequence). V lost 8 bases to trimming and J lost 2 bases, with 9 bases between them. The CDR3 totals 13 residues. CDR3 protein: CASQQGNTGELFF. In DNA form, the CDR3 reads TGTGCCAGCCAGCAGGGTAACACCGGGGAGCTGTTTTTT.

This chain connects TRBV11-3 to TRBJ2-3; 8 positions agree with TRBD2. Germline-derived CDR1 and CDR2 are SGHNT and YENEEA. The CDR3 loop spans 16 amino acids. With 5 bases clipped from V and 3 bases from J, the junction kept 10 bases outside the gene matches. CDR3 nucleotide sequence: TGTGCCAGCAGCCTTATGGCCGGGGGGGCTACAGATACGCAGTATTTT. Translation: CASSLMAGGATDTQYF.

This clone occurred a few times. V is TRBV4-3 and J is TRBJ1-4; D may be TRBD1 (5 bases). The germline V gene encodes CDR1 LGHNA and CDR2 YSLEER. The V end lost 0 bases, the J end lost 5 bases, and 22 bases lay between the germline ends. The CDR3 contains 19 residues. DNA of the CDR3: TGCGCCAGCAGCCAAGATCGGTTGGAGGGGCTAACCTTGAATGAAAAACTGTTTTTT. It encodes CASSQDRLEGLTLNEKLFF.

This chain connects TRBV5-1 to TRBJ2-1; D not resolved. V was trimmed by 1 base and J by 0 bases, leaving 8 bases between them. CDR1 is SGHRS, CDR2 YFSETQ, per germline. This CDR3 is built from 15 residues. CDR3 DNA sequence: TGCGCCAGCAGCTTGCCCTGGAGCTCCTACAATGAGCAGTTCTTC. Translated: CASSLPWSSYNEQFF.

The J gene is TRBJ2-5, the V gene TRBV11-2; 11 nucleotides line up with TRBD2. Germline V gene lookup returns CDR1 SGHAT and CDR2 FQNNGV. CDR3 size: 15 residues. Unmatched junction bases numbered 6, after V lost 5 bases and J lost 4 bases. The CDR3 is CASSPSGGQLETQYF. In DNA form, the CDR3 reads TGTGCCAGCAGCCCTAGCGGGGGGCAGCTAGAGACCCAGTACTTC.

This clone was counted a single time. The chain uses TRBV6-5 and TRBJ1-5; D is perhaps TRBD1 (5 bases). The V end was cut by 6 bases, the J end by 6 bases, with 12 bases between. The length of the CDR3 is 13 residues. CDR1 is MNHEY and CDR2 is SVGAGI in the germline V gene. The CDR3 nucleotides are TGTGCCAGCAGGCCTGAAAGGGGTCAGCCCCAGCATTTT. Translation gives CASRPERGQPQHF.

The rearrangement uses TRBV4-1 and TRBJ2-1; tentatively, D is TRBD1 (6 bases). The CDR3 runs 14 residues. V was clipped by 5 bases and J by 8 bases, with 16 bases between them. CDR1 and CDR2 (germline): MGHRA, YSYEKL. CDR3 DNA sequence: TGCGCCAGCAGCTCCCCTGGGGGCGACGATGAGCAGTTCTTC. Protein product: CASSSPGGDDEQFF.

The gene calls are TRBV5-1 and TRBJ1-2; 7 positions agree with TRBD1. The CDR3 runs 12 residues. The V gene's germline CDR1 is SGHRS and CDR2 YFSETQ. V lost 2 bases and J lost 10; bases outside the gene matches: 5. CDR3 sequence reads: CASSFQGDVYTF. The DNA for the CDR3 is TGCGCCAGCAGCTTTCAGGGGGATGTCTACACCTTC.